Each of the 32 T cell receptor beta chains below was sequenced from the same sample in a study of T cells after yellow fever vaccination. TCRdb reprocessed the 5' RACE reads with MiXCR, giving one entry per CDR3 protein. The sample contains about 360,000 distinct CDR3 sequences, 6.2% of which appear only once. The sample in question was PBMCs, obtained 5 days after the yellow fever booster vaccination. Receptor source: a man in his thirties or forties who received the YFV17D yellow fever vaccine.

This clonotype was seen more than once but under ten times. The chain links TRBV5-5 to TRBJ2-3, with a weak D call TRBD1 (5 bases). The CDR3 spans 14 residues. V was trimmed by 3 bases and J by 6 bases, leaving 14 bases between them. Germline CDR1 SGHKS, CDR2 YYEKEE (reference sequence). In nucleotides, the CDR3 is TGTGCCAGCAGCTGGGGCAGGGCCGCTGATACGCAGTATTTT. Protein product: CASSWGRAADTQYF.

This clonotype was seen only a few times. The J gene is TRBJ2-3, the V gene TRBV11-2, with D possibly TRBD2 on 7 matching bases. CDR3 length equals 14 residues. Between the trimmed V and J ends, which lost 5 bases and 5 bases, there was a span of 14 bases. The V gene's germline CDR1 is SGHAT and CDR2 FQNNGV. The CDR3 sequence: CASSPRGGRDTQYF. The CDR3 coding sequence is TGTGCCAGCAGCCCAAGGGGGGGTAGAGATACGCAGTATTTT.

There are a few counts of this clonotype. The J gene is TRBJ1-5, the V gene TRBV25-1; D is uncertain. The CDR3 extends over 16 amino acids. CDR1 MGHDK and CDR2 SYGVNS come from the germline V gene. V lost 3 bases and J 5 bases, leaving 17 bases between the germline ends. In DNA, the CDR3 is TGTGCCAGCAGTGATTCCCGCAGGCCTCCCGATCAGCCCCAGCATTTT. It is translated as CASSDSRRPPDQPQHF.

Many counts were recorded for this clonotype. This sequence joins TRBV7-9 and TRBJ1-4; D is undetermined. V was shortened by 1 base and J by 7 bases, with 10 bases between the two germline ends. This CDR3 is 14 amino acids long. CDR1 and CDR2 (germline): SEHNR, FQNEAQ (reference sequence). CDR3 bases: TGTGCCAGCAGCTTAGAAGGAAGAGGTGAAAAACTGTTTTTT. It codes for CASSLEGRGEKLFF. The full variable domain, its missing parts supplied by reference TRBV7-9 and TRBJ1-4, is DTGVSQNPRHKITKRGQNVTFRCDPISEHNRLYWYRQTLGQGPEFLTYFQNEAQLEKSRLLSDRFSAERPKGSFSTLEIQRTEQGDSAMYLCASSLEGRGEKLFFGSGTQLSVL.

CDR3 protein: CASSLEGLAGDEQYF. The CDR3 nucleotides read TGCGCCAGCAGCCTGGAGGGCCTAGCGGGGGACGAGCAGTACTTC. The chain combines TRBV5-1 with TRBJ2-7, with 10 bases matching TRBD2. Germline CDR1 reads SGHRS; CDR2 reads YFSETQ. V shed 4 bases, J shed 5 bases, and the junction held 9 bases outside the gene matches. The CDR3 is made up of 15 amino acids.

This clonotype was recorded many times. CDR3 region: CASSDYPKGDEQFF. The CDR3 region has the DNA TGTGCCAGCAGTGACTACCCAAAGGGCGATGAGCAGTTCTTC. This chain uses TRBV6-1 with TRBJ2-1; no clear D. CDR3 length equals 14 residues. V was shortened by 3 bases and J by 8 bases, with 14 bases between the two germline ends. From germline, CDR1 is MNHNS and CDR2 SASEGT.

This clonotype was seen many times. This chain links TRBV19 with TRBJ2-7; 9 bases are shared with TRBD1. CDR3 length equals 15 residues. From germline, CDR1 is LNHDA and CDR2 SQIVND (reference sequence). After removal of 3 bases from V and 1 base from J, the junction contained 4 bases not matched to a gene. The CDR3: CASSIGDRGSYEQYF. The CDR3 nucleotides read TGTGCCAGTAGTATCGGTGACAGGGGGTCCTACGAGCAGTACTTC.

Only a few counts were recorded for this clonotype. The rearrangement joins TRBV4-3 to TRBJ1-2; D remains ambiguous. CDR1 is LGHNA and CDR2 is YSLEER in the germline V gene. V shed 0 bases and J shed 4 bases, with 6 bases lying between them. This CDR3 comprises 13 residues. CDR3 sequence (DNA): TGCGCCAGCAGCCAAGATCTCGGCTATGGCTACACCTTC. Protein: CASSQDLGYGYTF.

This clonotype was seen only a few times. The rearrangement links TRBV5-1 to TRBJ2-2; 9 bases line up with TRBD1. The CDR3 sequence is 14 residues long. After removal of 4 bases from V and 6 bases from J, the junction contained 4 bases not matched to a gene. The germline V gene has CDR1 SGHRS and CDR2 YFSETQ. The chain's CDR3 is CASSGTGRAGELFF. CDR3 nucleotides: TGCGCCAGCAGCGGGACAGGGCGGGCCGGGGAGCTGTTTTTT.

In its sample, this clonotype was seen a few times. The chain links TRBV7-2 to TRBJ2-1; D gene ambiguous. There are 14 residues in the CDR3. V gave up 3 bases and J gave up 8 bases, with 14 bases separating them. Germline V CDR1 and CDR2: SGHTA, FQGNSA. CDR3 nucleotide sequence: TGTGCCAGCAGCTTCCGGACCGTGGCGCATGAGCAGTTCTTC. It yields the protein CASSFRTVAHEQFF.

As DNA, the CDR3 is TGTGCCAGCAGCTCCCGTGGTCGGTCGATAGAGCAGTACTTC. It translates to CASSSRGRSIEQYF. This sequence joins TRBV7-2 and TRBJ2-7; D gene ambiguous. Germline CDR1 and CDR2: SGHTA and FQGNSA. V lost 4 bases to trimming and J lost 7 bases, with 17 bases between them. This CDR3 comprises 14 residues.

This clonotype was observed many times. CDR3 residues: CATQRTGGAFF. CDR3 coding DNA: TGTGCCACCCAGCGTACAGGAGGCGCTTTCTTT. This chain joins TRBV28 and TRBJ1-1; D might be TRBD1 (5 bases). CDR1 is MDHEN, CDR2 SYDVKM, per germline. Between the trimmed V and J ends, which lost 10 bases and 11 bases, there was a span of 17 bases. The CDR3 totals 11 residues.

This clonotype was picked up many times. This rearrangement joins TRBV28 to TRBJ1-2; D is perhaps TRBD1 (6 bases). V lost 6 bases, J lost 4 bases, and 12 bases lay in between. Germline CDR1 MDHEN, CDR2 SYDVKM. The CDR3 covers 13 residues. The CDR3 coding sequence is TGTGCCAGCAGCTCCGGACAGATCTATGGCTACACCTTC. Amino acids: CASSSGQIYGYTF.

This clonotype was found a few times. The rearrangement joins TRBV24-1 to TRBJ2-1, with 9 bases identical to TRBD2. This CDR3 spans 16 amino acids. Unmatched junction bases numbered 7, after V lost 1 base and J lost 7 bases. The V gene's germline CDR1 is KGHDR and CDR2 SFDVKD. The CDR3 bases are TGTGCCACCAGTGATTTCTCTAGCGGGATCTTGAATGAGCAGTTCTTC. Residues: CATSDFSSGILNEQFF.

In nucleotides, the CDR3 is TGTGCCATCAGCGAGGACAGGGCGGAGACCCAGTACTTC. This encodes CAISEDRAETQYF. The chain has TRBV10-3 and TRBJ2-5, with 8 bases identical to TRBD1. Germline V gives CDR1 ENHRY, CDR2 SYGVKD. The junction had 5 bases not matched to a gene; V was cut back by 6 bases and J by 5 bases. This CDR3 has 13 residues.

This chain joins TRBV7-2 and TRBJ1-4, with no clear D. The germline V gene has CDR1 SGHTA and CDR2 FQGNSA. The CDR3 runs 14 residues. Trimming pared 8 bases from V and 7 bases from J, leaving 17 bases between. Written as DNA, the CDR3 is TGTGCCAGCGGCACCCTACCACGAAGTGAAAAACTGTTTTTT. Encoded protein: CASGTLPRSEKLFF. Combining the CDR3 with reference TRBV7-2 and TRBJ1-4 gives the whole variable domain GAGVSQSPSNKVTEKGKDVELRCDPISGHTALYWYRQSLGQGLEFLIYFQGNSAPDKSGLPSDRFSAERTGGSVSTLTIQRTQQEDSAVYLCASGTLPRSEKLFFGSGTQLSVL.

This rearrangement joins TRBV10-3 to TRBJ2-1; 7 nucleotides match TRBD2. With 0 bases clipped from V and 8 bases from J, the junction kept 10 bases outside the gene matches. CDR3 length: 16 amino acids. CDR1 is ENHRY, CDR2 SYGVKD, per germline. The CDR3 region is CAISESPGGGPYEQFF. The CDR3 coding sequence is TGTGCCATCAGTGAGTCTCCTGGGGGAGGGCCCTATGAGCAGTTCTTC.

This clonotype showed up many times. The J gene is TRBJ1-5, the V gene TRBV4-3, with D unclear. With 2 bases removed from V and 6 bases from J, the gap between germline ends came to 8 bases. CDR1 is LGHNA and CDR2 is YSLEER in the germline V gene. The CDR3 length is 13 residues. CDR3: CASSQLLSQPQHF. The CDR3 DNA reads as TGCGCCAGCAGCCAACTGTTGAGTCAGCCCCAGCATTTT.

In its sample, this clonotype was seen a few times. The genes are TRBV12-3 or TRBV12-4 and TRBJ1-5; D not certain. This CDR3 comprises 14 residues. The germline V and J ends were trimmed by 6 bases and 10 bases, with 19 bases remaining between them. The CDR3 sequence is CASSSDYAYGPQHF. DNA for the CDR3: TGTGCCAGCAGCTCGGACTACGCTTATGGTCCCCAGCATTTT.

There are a few counts of this clonotype. The V gene is TRBV7-2, the J gene TRBJ2-2, with D perhaps matching TRBD1 (5 bases). Per germline, CDR1 SGHTA and CDR2 FQGNSA. The V and J ends lost 1 base and 5 bases respectively, with 11 bases between them. This CDR3 has 15 amino acids. The CDR3 loop is CASSLGAGWTGELFF. DNA of the CDR3: TGTGCCAGCAGCTTAGGAGCAGGGTGGACCGGGGAGCTGTTTTTT.

The chain combines TRBV5-1 with TRBJ2-7; possibly TRBD1 for D (6 bases). The CDR3 spans 14 residues. Looked up from germline, CDR1 is SGHRS and CDR2 is YFSETQ. V gave up 0 bases and J gave up 5 bases, with 12 bases separating them. CDR3 nucleotide sequence: TGCGCCAGCAGCTTGGTGCCAGGGGAACACGAGCAGTACTTC. Translation: CASSLVPGEHEQYF.

In this sample, this clonotype turned up a few times. The chain couples TRBV20-1 to TRBJ2-5; tentative D call: TRBD2 (6 bases). V was trimmed by 1 base and J by 0 bases, leaving 9 bases between them. The CDR3 runs 14 residues. CDR1 is DFQATT, CDR2 SNEGSKA, per germline (reference sequence). CDR3 residues: CSARALADQETQYF. In DNA form, the CDR3 reads TGCAGTGCTAGAGCCTTAGCGGACCAAGAGACCCAGTACTTC.

This clonotype was recorded many times. The chain couples TRBV10-3 to TRBJ2-7; possibly TRBD1 for D (6 bases). This CDR3 is 14 amino acids long. Trimming took 6 bases from V and 2 from J, leaving 14 bases between them. Germline loops: CDR1 ENHRY, CDR2 SYGVKD. CDR3 in amino acids: CAISRKDSTYEQYF. The CDR3 coding sequence is TGTGCCATCAGCCGCAAGGACAGCACCTACGAGCAGTACTTC.

A few counts support this clonotype. The gene calls are TRBV7-2 and TRBJ2-3, with unresolved D. The CDR3 sequence is 12 residues long. Trimming took 5 bases from V and 6 from J, leaving 9 bases between them. In germline, CDR1 is SGHTA, CDR2 FQGNSA. The CDR3, as DNA: TGTGCCAGCAGCCAATTAGTGGATACGCAGTATTTT. Its protein is CASSQLVDTQYF.

The sample holds many counts of this clonotype. This sequence joins TRBV12-3 or TRBV12-4 and TRBJ2-5; D call uncertain. The CDR3 consists of 13 residues. V was cut by 2 bases and J by 5 bases, with 9 bases left in between. The CDR3 is CASSLPSVETQYF. CDR3 in DNA: TGTGCCAGCAGTTTACCGTCGGTTGAGACCCAGTACTTC.

This clonotype turned up a few times. This rearrangement joins TRBV2 to TRBJ2-3; 8 bases are a match to TRBD1. Germline loops: CDR1 SNHLY, CDR2 FYNNEI. Trimming cost V 7 bases and J 6 bases; bases outside gene matches: 6. The CDR3 has 13 residues. The CDR3 protein is CASNDRGVDTQYF. CDR3 in DNA: TGTGCCAGCAATGACAGGGGAGTGGATACGCAGTATTTT. The variable domain in full, with the rest retrieved from reference TRBV2 and TRBJ2-3, is EPEVTQTPSHQVTQMGQEVILRCVPISNHLYFYWYRQILGQKVEFLVSFYNNEISEKSEIFDDQFSVERPDGSNFTLKIRSTKLEDSAMYFCASNDRGVDTQYFGPGTRLTVL.

The V call is TRBV28, the J call TRBJ2-3, with TRBD2 as a possible D gene (7 bases). Germline values: CDR1 MDHEN, CDR2 SYDVKM. The CDR3 consists of 16 residues. The V end lost 2 bases, the J end lost 4 bases, and 16 bases lay between the germline ends. CDR3 in amino acids: CASSLRGGPGADTQYF. CDR3 in DNA: TGTGCCAGCAGTTTAAGGGGGGGACCAGGCGCAGATACGCAGTATTTT.

The J gene is TRBJ2-3, the V gene TRBV4-2; the D gene is possibly TRBD2 (7 bases). Trimming took off 3 bases at V and 1 base at J, with 14 bases between the two ends. Germline V gives CDR1 LGHNA, CDR2 YNFKEQ. The CDR3 is 16 amino acids. The CDR3 nucleotides are TGTGCCAGCAGCCAGGGGGGGGCAGGGGGCACAGATACGCAGTATTTT. Translation gives CASSQGGAGGTDTQYF.

The chain carries TRBV14 and TRBJ2-2; the D gene is possibly TRBD2 (7 bases). V was cut by 0 bases and J by 5 bases, with 19 bases left in between. Germline values: CDR1 SGHDN, CDR2 FVKESK. This CDR3 has 18 amino acids. CDR3 nucleotides: TGTGCCAGCAGCCAAGATGCGTGGACGGGGGGCCCAACCGGGGAGCTGTTTTTT. The encoded protein is CASSQDAWTGGPTGELFF.

This clonotype has just a few counts. The chain is built from TRBV20-1 and TRBJ2-5; 10 bases are a match to TRBD2. The CDR3 is 16 residues long. Germline CDR1 reads DFQATT; CDR2 reads SNEGSKA (reference sequence). Unmatched junction bases numbered 11, after V lost 0 bases and J lost 7 bases. CDR3 protein: CSARDQQAGGLGTQYF. The CDR3 nucleotides read TGCAGTGCTAGAGATCAACAAGCGGGAGGGTTGGGGACCCAGTACTTC.

In its sample, this clonotype was seen many times. This chain links TRBV12-3 or TRBV12-4 with TRBJ2-7; 13 bases are a match to TRBD2. V was clipped by 5 bases and J by 4 bases; unmatched bases: 8. The CDR3 spans 16 residues. The CDR3 spells CASSPGLAGTVYEQYF. The CDR3 region has the DNA TGTGCCAGCAGTCCGGGACTAGCGGGAACCGTATACGAGCAGTACTTC.

This clonotype has more than one count but fewer than ten. This chain links TRBV7-2 with TRBJ2-2; 8 nucleotides align to TRBD2. This CDR3 is built from 14 residues. Germline V CDR1 and CDR2: SGHTA, FQGNSA. The V segment lost 6 bases and the J segment 3 bases; nucleotides outside the gene matches: 3. This CDR3 is CASSTGGYTGELFF. The CDR3 DNA sequence: TGTGCCAGCAGTACGGGGGGGTACACCGGGGAGCTGTTTTTT.